The 16 T cell receptor beta chains below were found in one sample sequenced in a study of T cell clonality in common variable immunodeficiency (dated by TCRdb to about 2015). Libraries were constructed by the immunoSEQ multiplex PCR assay. TCRdb holds this immuneACCESS table with in-frame rearrangements only. Some clones are missing; in checked studies, unresolved V genes explain under half, and the rest has no known cause. For this sample, some 50,000 clones appear and none is a singleton. The ten largest account for roughly 6% of the sample. The sample comprised peripheral blood mononuclear cells. The receptors shown here come from a person aged 18-70 years in good health.

This clone has at least ten counts. The read gets to within 3 residues of the CDR3 end, and the germline J gene fills in the rest. The rearrangement joins TRBV14 to TRBJ2-3; D might be TRBD2 (6 bases). The V gene's germline CDR1 is SGHDN and CDR2 FVKESK. Trimming took off 2 bases at V and 4 bases at J, with 7 bases between the two ends. The CDR3 contains 13 residues. Here the CDR3 reads CASSQWGADTQYF. CDR3 bases read: TGTGCCAGCAGCCAATGGGGGGCAGATACG.

This clone was seen repeatedly, ten times or more. Sequencing ends 3 residues short of the CDR3 end; the germline J gene provides the rest. The V call is TRBV20-1, the J call TRBJ2-1, with 8 bases identical to TRBD1. This CDR3 has 16 residues. Germline loops: CDR1 DFQATT, CDR2 SNEGSKA (reference sequence). The trim removed 0 bases at V and 6 bases at J, leaving 10 bases unmatched. CDR3 bases read: TGCAGTGCTAGAGATCCGGGGACAGGACGGATCAATGAG. Translated: CSARDPGTGRINE. The whole CDR3 region reads CSARDPGTGRINEQFF.

A remark on this clone: The read ends 3 residues early relative to the CDR3; the germline J gene fills the gap. V usage is TRBV7-2 and J usage is TRBJ1-2; tentative D call: TRBD1 (6 bases). Germline CDR1 is SGHTA and CDR2 is FQGNSA. V lost 3 bases to trimming and J lost 5 bases, with 10 bases between them. The CDR3 extends over 13 amino acids. Incomplete CDR3 DNA: TGTGCCAGCAGCTTTCCAGGGGCATATGGC. It specifies CASSFPGAYG. The CDR3, in full, reads CASSFPGAYGYTF.

A word on this clone: The CDR3 goes on 3 residues after the read ends, and that part is filled in from the germline J gene. The chain combines TRBV25-1 with TRBJ1-2; possible D gene TRBD1, 5 bases. Trimming removed 2 bases from V and 2 bases from J, with 15 bases in between. The germline V gene has CDR1 MGHDK and CDR2 SYGVNS. The CDR3 contains 16 residues. The sequenced CDR3 bases are TGTGCCAGCAGTGAAATGGGTGGGGGGGAGAACTATGGC. Protein sequence: CASSEMGGGENYG. In full, the CDR3 is CASSEMGGGENYGYTF.

The table lists this clone with many counts. The CDR3 end lies 3 residues beyond the end of the read and is filled in from the germline J gene. The chain joins TRBV29-1 to TRBJ1-1, with 8 bases that match TRBD1. V was pared by 4 bases and J by 7 bases, with 11 bases of the junction left unmatched. The CDR3 is 14 residues long. Germline CDR1 and CDR2: SQVTM and ANQGSEA. Incomplete CDR3 DNA: TGCAGCGTTGGCGGTTCAGGGGGCAGAGGTGAA. Protein product: CSVGGSGGRGE. The full-length CDR3 reads as CSVGGSGGRGEAFF.

At least ten counts were recorded for this clone. From the germline J gene comes the end of the CDR3, since the read stops 3 residues before it. The rearrangement joins TRBV29-1 to TRBJ1-2; D gene ambiguous. The V and J ends lost 5 bases and 4 bases respectively, with 5 bases between them. CDR3 length: 10 amino acids. The germline gives CDR1 SQVTM, CDR2 ANQGSEA. Incomplete CDR3 DNA: TGCAGCGTTCTAAGCTATGGC. Residues: CSVLSYG. The CDR3 in full is CSVLSYGYTF.

This clone was recorded many times. The CDR3 extends 3 residues past the end of the read, so its final part is completed from the germline J gene. The gene calls are TRBV19 and TRBJ2-1, with 15 bases aligning to TRBD2. Per the germline V gene, CDR1 is LNHDA and CDR2 is SQIVND (reference sequence). V shed 4 bases, J shed 7 bases, and the junction held 5 bases outside the gene matches. The length of the CDR3 is 16 residues. The CDR3 bases that were read are TGTGCCAGTAGTACCCGAGGGACTAGCGGGGGGAATGAG. This sequence encodes CASSTRGTSGGNE. In full, the CDR3 reads CASSTRGTSGGNEQFF. Based on the CDR3 plus reference TRBV19 and TRBJ2-1, the full variable domain is DGGITQSPKYLFRKEGQNVTLSCEQNLNHDAMYWYRQDPGQGLRLIYYSQIVNDFQKGDIAEGYSVSREKKESFPLTVTSAQKNPTAFYLCASSTRGTSGGNEQFFGPGTRLTVL.

Ten or more counts support this clone. The read stops 3 residues short of the end of the CDR3; the missing end is completed from the germline J gene. The chain combines TRBV9 with TRBJ1-6, with 7 nucleotides matching TRBD1. The V segment lost 1 base and the J segment 5 bases; nucleotides outside the gene matches: 12. CDR3 length: 18 amino acids. The germline CDR1 and CDR2 sequences are SGDLS and YYNGEE. The CDR3 loop is CASSVSPGNRGNNSPLHF. The sequenced CDR3 bases are TGTGCCAGCAGCGTATCCCCCGGGAACAGGGGCAATAATTCACCC. Filled out from reference TRBV9 and TRBJ1-6, the complete variable domain reads DSGVTQTPKHLITATGQRVTLRCSPRSGDLSVYWYQQSLDQGLQFLIQYYNGEERAKGNILERFSAQQFPDLHSELNLSSLELGDSALYFCASSVSPGNRGNNSPLHFGNGTRLTVT.

This clone was observed at least ten times. The CDR3 goes on 3 residues after the read ends, and that part is filled in from the germline J gene. The rearrangement links TRBV5-1 to TRBJ2-5, with 10 bases matching TRBD2. Germline CDR1 reads SGHRS; CDR2 reads YFSETQ. Trimming removed 0 bases from V and 3 bases from J; junction bases left unmatched: 2. CDR3 size: 15 residues. The CDR3 bases that were read are TGCGCCAGCAGCTTGGATGGGACTAGCGAAGAGACC. It specifies CASSLDGTSEET. The CDR3 reads in full as CASSLDGTSEETQYF.

This clone has a count of ten or more. The read finishes 3 residues shy of the CDR3 end, and the germline J gene is used to complete it. The V call is TRBV19, the J call TRBJ1-4; D may be TRBD1 (5 bases). Germline V gene sequence: CDR1 LNHDA, CDR2 SQIVND (reference sequence). The CDR3 loop spans 16 amino acids. V dropped 6 bases and J dropped 7 bases, with 21 bases sitting between them. CDR3 in amino acids: CASSPQVAGLGEKLFF. The CDR3 bases that were read are TGTGCCAGTAGCCCACAGGTCGCAGGGCTGGGTGAAAAA.

This clone was recorded at least ten times. The DNA read from the CDR3 is TGCGCCAGCACCAGACAGGGATCAGACGAGACC. The encoded protein is CASTRQGSDET. The entire CDR3 protein reads CASTRQGSDETQYF. The chain is built from TRBV5-1 and TRBJ2-5, with TRBD1 identical over 7 bases. Sequencing ends 3 residues short of the CDR3 end; the germline J gene provides the rest. The germline gives CDR1 SGHRS, CDR2 YFSETQ. The CDR3 is 14 amino acids. Unmatched junction bases numbered 10, after V lost 6 bases and J lost 5 bases.

This clone came up many times. The missing CDR3 end, 3 residues past where the read stops, is filled in from the germline J gene. V usage is TRBV9 and J usage is TRBJ1-1; D unclear. V was pared by 4 bases and J by 0 bases, with 7 bases between. CDR3 length: 13 residues. Germline loops: CDR1 SGDLS, CDR2 YYNGEE. Partial CDR3 DNA: TGTGCCAGCAGCTTTTCAGTGAACACTGAA. This encodes CASSFSVNTE. Given in full, the CDR3 is CASSFSVNTEAFF.

As for this clone: The CDR3 end lies 3 residues beyond the end of the read and is filled in from the germline J gene. The chain carries TRBV19 and TRBJ2-1, with 8 nucleotides matching TRBD2. CDR1 is LNHDA and CDR2 is SQIVND in the germline V gene (reference sequence). The CDR3 has 13 residues. After removal of 1 base from V and 9 bases from J, the junction contained 2 bases not matched to a gene. CDR3 DNA, as far as it was read: TGTGCCAGTAGTATAGCGGGGGGGCGTGAG. Translated, it gives CASSIAGGRE. The complete CDR3 sequence is CASSIAGGREQFF.

This clone was seen many times. Sequencing ends 3 residues short of the CDR3 end; the germline J gene provides the rest. The chain couples TRBV30 to TRBJ2-1; D is ambiguous. V lost 5 bases and J lost 0, with 5 bases in between. The CDR3 totals 12 residues. Germline values: CDR1 GTSNPN, CDR2 SVGIG (reference sequence). CDR3 sequence: CAWELSYNEQFF. CDR3 DNA, as far as it was read: TGTGCCTGGGAGCTCTCCTACAATGAG.

This clone was seen repeatedly, ten times or more. The read is 3 residues too short to cover the CDR3 end, so that end is filled in from the germline J gene. The chain combines TRBV4-2 with TRBJ2-5, with D possibly matching TRBD2 (5 bases). V was trimmed by 0 bases and J by 4 bases, leaving 12 bases between them. CDR1 and CDR2 from the germline V gene are LGHNA and YNFKEQ. The CDR3 contains 15 residues. CDR3 region: CASSQDRSAGETQYF. Partial CDR3 DNA: TGTGCCAGCAGCCAAGACCGGTCGGCGGGAGAGACC.

As to this clone: A far larger clone is a single base away, which makes a read error likely. The read stops 3 residues short of the end of the CDR3; the missing end is completed from the germline J gene. V is TRBV19 and J is TRBJ2-5; perhaps TRBD2 as D (6 bases). Germline V gives CDR1 LNHDA, CDR2 SQIVND (reference sequence). The CDR3 runs to 16 residues. The sequenced CDR3 bases are TGTGCCACTAGTATAATGGGGGGAGTTTACCAAGAGACC. Translation: CATSIMGGVYQET. The whole CDR3 is CATSIMGGVYQETQYF.